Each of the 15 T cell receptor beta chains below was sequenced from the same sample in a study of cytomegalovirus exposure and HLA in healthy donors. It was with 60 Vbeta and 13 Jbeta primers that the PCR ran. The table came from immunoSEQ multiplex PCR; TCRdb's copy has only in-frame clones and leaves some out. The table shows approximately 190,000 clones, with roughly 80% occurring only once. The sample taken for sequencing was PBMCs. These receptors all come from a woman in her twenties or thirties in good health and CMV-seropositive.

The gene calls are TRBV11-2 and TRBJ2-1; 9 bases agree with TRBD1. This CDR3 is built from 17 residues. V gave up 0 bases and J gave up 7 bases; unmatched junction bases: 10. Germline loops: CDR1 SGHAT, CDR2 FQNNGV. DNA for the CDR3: TGTGCCAGCAGCTTAGATCCTTGGGGACAGGGAGGGAATGAGCAGTTCTTC. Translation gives CASSLDPWGQGGNEQFF.

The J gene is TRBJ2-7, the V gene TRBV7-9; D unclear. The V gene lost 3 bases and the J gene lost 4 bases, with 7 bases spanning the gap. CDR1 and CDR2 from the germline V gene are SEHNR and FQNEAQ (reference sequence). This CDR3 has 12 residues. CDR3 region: CASSFPTYEQYF. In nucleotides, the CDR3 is TGTGCCAGCAGCTTCCCAACTTACGAGCAGTACTTC.

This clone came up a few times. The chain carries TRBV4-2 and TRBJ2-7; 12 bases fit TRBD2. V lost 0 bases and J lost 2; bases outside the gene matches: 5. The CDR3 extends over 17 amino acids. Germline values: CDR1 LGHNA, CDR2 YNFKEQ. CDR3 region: CASSQEAPSGRAYEQYF. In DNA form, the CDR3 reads TGTGCCAGCAGCCAAGAGGCTCCTAGCGGGAGGGCCTACGAGCAGTACTTC.

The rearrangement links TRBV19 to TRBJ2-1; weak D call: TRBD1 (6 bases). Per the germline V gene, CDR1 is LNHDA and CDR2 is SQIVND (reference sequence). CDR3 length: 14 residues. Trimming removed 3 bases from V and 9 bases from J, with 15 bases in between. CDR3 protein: CASSINRVLGEQFF. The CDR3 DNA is TGTGCCAGTAGTATCAACAGGGTCCTAGGTGAGCAGTTCTTC. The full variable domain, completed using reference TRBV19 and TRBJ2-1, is DGGITQSPKYLFRKEGQNVTLSCEQNLNHDAMYWYRQDPGQGLRLIYYSQIVNDFQKGDIAEGYSVSREKKESFPLTVTSAQKNPTAFYLCASSINRVLGEQFFGPGTRLTVL.

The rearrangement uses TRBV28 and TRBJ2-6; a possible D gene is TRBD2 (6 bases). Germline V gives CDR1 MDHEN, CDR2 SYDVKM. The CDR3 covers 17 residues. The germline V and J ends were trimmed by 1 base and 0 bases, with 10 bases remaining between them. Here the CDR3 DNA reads TGTGCCAGCAGTTTATCGCGGGGTATCTCTGGGGCCAACGTCCTGACTTTC. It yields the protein CASSLSRGISGANVLTF.

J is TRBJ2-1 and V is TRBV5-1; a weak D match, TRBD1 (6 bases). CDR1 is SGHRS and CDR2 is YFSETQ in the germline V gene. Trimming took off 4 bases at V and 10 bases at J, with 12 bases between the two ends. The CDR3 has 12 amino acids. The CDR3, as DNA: TGCGCCAGCAGCGAACAGGGACGAGAGCAGTTCTTC. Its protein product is CASSEQGREQFF.

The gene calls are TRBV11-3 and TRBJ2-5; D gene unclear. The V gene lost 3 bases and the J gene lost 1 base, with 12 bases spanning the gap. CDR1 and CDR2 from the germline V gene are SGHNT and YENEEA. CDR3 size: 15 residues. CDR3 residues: CASSFSGTAQETQYF. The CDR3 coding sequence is TGTGCCAGCAGCTTTAGTGGTACAGCCCAAGAGACCCAGTACTTC.

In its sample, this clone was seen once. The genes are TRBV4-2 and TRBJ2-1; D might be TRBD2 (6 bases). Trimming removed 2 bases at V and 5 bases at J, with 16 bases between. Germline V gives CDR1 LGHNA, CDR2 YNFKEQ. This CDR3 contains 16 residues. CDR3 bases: TGTGCCAGCAGCCAATTAGGGAGGCTGGATCACAATGAGCAGTTCTTC. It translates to CASSQLGRLDHNEQFF.

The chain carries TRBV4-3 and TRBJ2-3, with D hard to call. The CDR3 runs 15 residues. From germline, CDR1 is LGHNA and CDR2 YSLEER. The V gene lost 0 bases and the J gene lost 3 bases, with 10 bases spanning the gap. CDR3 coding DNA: TGCGCCAGCAGCCAAGAAGCGCGTTTTACAGATACGCAGTATTTT. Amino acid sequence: CASSQEARFTDTQYF.

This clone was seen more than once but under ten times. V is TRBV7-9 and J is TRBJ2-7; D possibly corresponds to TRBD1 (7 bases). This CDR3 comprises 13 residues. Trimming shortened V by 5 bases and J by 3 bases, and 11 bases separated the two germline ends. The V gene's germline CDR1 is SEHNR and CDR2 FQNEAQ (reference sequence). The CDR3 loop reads CASSAGQYYEQYF. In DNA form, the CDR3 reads TGTGCCAGCAGCGCGGGACAGTACTACGAGCAGTACTTC.

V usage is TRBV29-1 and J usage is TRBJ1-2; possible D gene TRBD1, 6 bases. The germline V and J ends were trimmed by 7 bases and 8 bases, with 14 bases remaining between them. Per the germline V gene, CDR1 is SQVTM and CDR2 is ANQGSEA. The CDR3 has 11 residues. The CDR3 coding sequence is TGCAGCGCGACAGGCCTTGGGGGCTACACCTTC. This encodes CSATGLGGYTF.

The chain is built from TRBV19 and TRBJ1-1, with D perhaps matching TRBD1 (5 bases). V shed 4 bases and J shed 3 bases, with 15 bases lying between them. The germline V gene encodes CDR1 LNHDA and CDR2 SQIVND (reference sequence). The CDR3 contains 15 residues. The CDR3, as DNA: TGTGCCAGTAGTAGCCCGCAGGGAGGGGACACTGAAGCTTTCTTT. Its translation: CASSSPQGGDTEAFF.

CDR3 residues: CASSPDGAGPQHF. DNA for the CDR3: TGTGCCAGCAGCCCCGACGGAGCGGGGCCCCAGCATTTT. The chain links TRBV9 to TRBJ1-5; unclear D gene. Germline V gene data show CDR1 as SGDLS and CDR2 as YYNGEE. The CDR3 runs to 13 residues. V lost 4 bases to trimming and J lost 9 bases, with 14 bases between them.

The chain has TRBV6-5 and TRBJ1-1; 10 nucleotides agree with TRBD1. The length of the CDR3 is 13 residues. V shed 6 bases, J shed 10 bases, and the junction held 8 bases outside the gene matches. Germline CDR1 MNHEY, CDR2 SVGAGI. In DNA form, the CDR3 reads TGTGCCAGCAGGACGGGACAGGGGTTTCGAGCTTTCTTT. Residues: CASRTGQGFRAFF.

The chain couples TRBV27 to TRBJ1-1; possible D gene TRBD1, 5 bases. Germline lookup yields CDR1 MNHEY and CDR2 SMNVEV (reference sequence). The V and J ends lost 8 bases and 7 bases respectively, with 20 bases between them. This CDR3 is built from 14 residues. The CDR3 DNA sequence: TGTGCCAGCCGGGACCCCGGGGGGTGGGATGAAGCTTTCTTT. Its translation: CASRDPGGWDEAFF.